The 21 T cell receptor beta chains in this list originate from one sample, sequenced in a study of radiotherapy plus CTLA-4 blockade in lung cancer. Clones were sequenced by immunoSEQ multiplex PCR, and TCRdb holds only the in-frame ones, with some missing. Of approximately 94,000 clones listed, about four fifths were seen once; the top ten hold roughly 24%. Here the sequenced sample was peripheral blood, taken from a patient treated with radiotherapy plus ipilimumab. Source of these receptors: a human donor with non-small cell lung cancer that progressed on radiotherapy plus ipilimumab.

This clone was observed a single time. The chain recombines TRBV5-4 with TRBJ2-1; 7 positions agree with TRBD2. The CDR3 loop spans 17 amino acids. V dropped 2 bases and J dropped 0; count of bases not matched to a gene: 8. Germline assignment: CDR1 SGHNT and CDR2 YYREEE (reference sequence). The CDR3 DNA follows: TGTGCCAGCAGCTTTTCGGCCCTAGCGGCCTCCTACAATGAGCAGTTCTTC. Translation: CASSFSALAASYNEQFF.

J is TRBJ2-7 and V is TRBV6-1; 11 nucleotides line up with TRBD1. The CDR3 spans 15 residues. Trimming cost V 3 bases and J 3 bases; bases outside gene matches: 4. Germline V gene sequence: CDR1 MNHNS, CDR2 SASEGT. The CDR3 nucleotides read TGTGCCAGCAGTGAGGGGACAGGGGGGTTCTACGAGCAGTACGTC. Translation gives CASSEGTGGFYEQYV.

This clone has more than one count but fewer than ten. The chain employs TRBV19 and TRBJ2-2, with D unclear. The CDR3 sequence is 13 residues long. CDR1 and CDR2 (germline): LNHDA, SQIVND (reference sequence). V was cut by 6 bases and J by 4 bases, with 9 bases left in between. Here the CDR3 DNA reads TGTGCCAGTAGCCCCATGGGCACCGGGGAGCTGTTTTTT. Its translation is CASSPMGTGELFF.

The genes are TRBV30 and TRBJ1-2; unclear D gene. Per the germline V gene, CDR1 is GTSNPN and CDR2 is SVGIG (reference sequence). Trimming removed 1 base at V and 4 bases at J, with 7 bases between. This CDR3 region has 12 residues. The CDR3 DNA reads as TGTGCCTGGAGTGGAGCCACCTATGGCTACACCTTC. It encodes CAWSGATYGYTF.

A single count supports this clone. The V gene is TRBV6-5, the J gene TRBJ1-1; TRBD1 is a possible D gene (6 bases). The V end was cut by 2 bases, the J end by 0 bases, with 13 bases between. This CDR3 has 16 amino acids. CDR1 and CDR2 from the germline V gene are MNHEY and SVGAGI. CDR3: CASSYARGRLNTEAFF. The DNA of the CDR3 is TGTGCCAGCAGTTACGCTCGGGGGCGGTTGAACACTGAAGCTTTCTTT.

J is TRBJ1-5 and V is TRBV19, with D unresolved. Germline CDR1 is LNHDA and CDR2 is SQIVND (reference sequence). The V and J ends lost 9 bases and 0 bases respectively, with 9 bases between them. The CDR3 length is 13 residues. CDR3 in amino acids: CASREVSNQPQHF. For the CDR3, the DNA is TGTGCCAGCCGGGAGGTTAGCAATCAGCCCCAGCATTTT.

This rearrangement joins TRBV6-5 to TRBJ2-4, with no clear D. The CDR3 spans 14 residues. Trimming cost V 2 bases and J 0 bases, with 5 bases left between them. Germline V gene sequence: CDR1 MNHEY, CDR2 SVGAGI. This chain's CDR3 is CASSYGVAKNIQYF. The DNA of the CDR3 is TGTGCCAGCAGTTACGGGGTAGCCAAAAACATTCAGTACTTC.

There are a few counts of this clone. This CDR3 reads CASRYTGSSGNTIYF. CDR3 DNA: TGTGCCAGCAGGTATACAGGGAGCTCTGGAAACACCATATATTTT. The chain couples TRBV6-1 to TRBJ1-3, with D tentatively TRBD1 (6 bases). The CDR3 is 15 residues long. Germline-derived CDR1 and CDR2 are MNHNS and SASEGT. V was pared by 6 bases and J by 0 bases, with 12 bases between.

By frequency in the sample, this clone is medium-sized. J is TRBJ2-7 and V is TRBV6-1, with 8 bases fitting TRBD2. Trimming cost V 3 bases and J 2 bases; bases outside gene matches: 0. CDR1 is MNHNS, CDR2 SASEGT, per germline. This CDR3 spans 13 amino acids. The CDR3 coding sequence is TGTGCCAGCAGTGAGCGGGAGGCCTACGAGCAGTACGTC. This translates into CASSEREAYEQYV.

V is TRBV7-9 and J is TRBJ2-5, with a tentative D call TRBD2 (6 bases). In germline, CDR1 is SEHNR, CDR2 FQNEAQ (reference sequence). The length of the CDR3 is 15 residues. V was trimmed by 5 bases and J by 4 bases, leaving 17 bases between them. The CDR3 DNA sequence: TGTGCCAGCAGCCCCACCGGGGCGGAGGGAGAGACCCAGTACTTC. Its translation: CASSPTGAEGETQYF.

The chain couples TRBV2 to TRBJ1-5; D might be TRBD1 (6 bases). The CDR3 is made up of 14 amino acids. Trimming took 6 bases from V and 2 from J, leaving 11 bases between them. Germline V gene sequence: CDR1 SNHLY, CDR2 FYNNEI. The CDR3 sequence is CASRDSSGNQPQHF. The DNA of the CDR3 is TGTGCCAGCAGGGACAGCTCGGGCAATCAGCCCCAGCATTTT.

V is TRBV2 and J is TRBJ1-5; D is uncertain. Germline CDR1 SNHLY, CDR2 FYNNEI. The V and J ends lost 5 bases and 0 bases respectively, with 5 bases between them. The CDR3 covers 13 residues. The CDR3 DNA reads TGTGCCAGCAGTCCCTATAGCAATCAGCCCCAGCATTTT. It translates to CASSPYSNQPQHF.

This clone was seen only once. This chain joins TRBV11-2 and TRBJ2-5; D is uncertain. The CDR3 has 12 residues. V gave up 5 bases and J gave up 0 bases, with 4 bases separating them. The germline gives CDR1 SGHAT, CDR2 FQNNGV. CDR3 DNA: TGTGCCAGCAGCCGGTACCAAGAGACCCAGTACTTC. It specifies CASSRYQETQYF.

The chain links TRBV28 to TRBJ1-5; TRBD1 aligns across 8 bases. CDR1 is MDHEN and CDR2 is SYDVKM in the germline V gene. There are 15 residues in the CDR3. The trim removed 4 bases at V and 3 bases at J, leaving 5 bases unmatched. CDR3 coding DNA: TGTGCCAGCAGTTGGAGGACAGGGTTCAATCAGCCCCAGCATTTT. Translation: CASSWRTGFNQPQHF.

This chain joins TRBV7-6 and TRBJ2-7; D gene uncertain. The germline V gene encodes CDR1 SGHVS and CDR2 FNYEAQ. The CDR3 extends over 16 amino acids. Trimming cost V 4 bases and J 1 base, with 17 bases left between them. Here the CDR3 reads CASSSSRGPRSYEQYF. The CDR3 DNA sequence: TGTGCCAGCAGCTCATCTAGAGGACCTAGATCCTACGAGCAGTACTTC.

The gene calls are TRBV7-9 and TRBJ1-5; perhaps TRBD1 as D (6 bases). V was cut by 3 bases and J by 0 bases, with 6 bases left in between. CDR1 SEHNR and CDR2 FQNEAQ come from the germline V gene (reference sequence). The length of the CDR3 is 14 residues. The CDR3 DNA reads TGTGCCAGCAGCTTGACAGGTAGCAATCAGCCCCAGCATTTT. It is translated as CASSLTGSNQPQHF.

The chain carries TRBV6-1 and TRBJ2-7; no clear D. V was trimmed by 5 bases and J by 1 base, leaving 12 bases between them. Germline V gives CDR1 MNHNS, CDR2 SASEGT. The CDR3 has 14 residues. Written as DNA, the CDR3 is TGTGCCAGCAGTCAATTTAAGGATTCCTACGAGCAGTACTTC. Its protein product is CASSQFKDSYEQYF.

The chain is built from TRBV10-1 and TRBJ2-1; 8 nucleotides align to TRBD2. The CDR3 is made up of 15 amino acids. The germline gives CDR1 WNHNN, CDR2 SYGVQD (reference sequence). The V and J ends lost 4 bases and 3 bases, in that order; junction bases with no gene match: 5. The CDR3 DNA is TGCGCCAGCAGTGTACGGGAGGGCCGCTACAATGAGCAGTTCTTC. This codes for CASSVREGRYNEQFF.

J is TRBJ2-1 and V is TRBV11-3; 9 bases line up with TRBD1. Germline V gene sequence: CDR1 SGHNT, CDR2 YENEEA. The CDR3 runs 13 residues. V lost 9 bases to trimming and J lost 7 bases; unmatched junction nucleotides: 7. The CDR3 loop is CARAGQGGNEQFF. CDR3 coding DNA: TGTGCCAGGGCGGGACAGGGTGGGAATGAGCAGTTCTTC.

This clone was observed a single time. The chain uses TRBV11-2 and TRBJ1-5; no reliable D call. From germline, CDR1 is SGHAT and CDR2 FQNNGV. This CDR3 has 15 residues. V lost 2 bases to trimming and J lost 4 bases, with 12 bases between them. The CDR3 nucleotides read TGTGCCAGCAGCTTACACCGGGTGGGTAATCAGCCCCAGCATTTT. Its protein is CASSLHRVGNQPQHF.

The chain employs TRBV7-3 and TRBJ1-1; D is unclear. This CDR3 has 17 residues. The germline V gene has CDR1 SGHTA and CDR2 FQGTGA. V shed 5 bases and J shed 4 bases, with 23 bases lying between them. As DNA, the CDR3 is TGTGCCAGCAGCCCTAGTGGGGAGGTGGGCGTTGGCACTGAAGCTTTCTTT. This codes for CASSPSGEVGVGTEAFF.